This T cell receptor beta chain was sequenced in a study of shared clonotypes between healthy human individuals. Study conclusions and caveats: Sorted-subset sequencing was shown by rarefaction to be incomplete despite large depth.

A remark on this clone: What it binds is not known.

Trimming stripped 4 bases from V and 1 base from J, with 19 bases between. The CDR3 sequence is 17 residues long. The germline CDR1 and CDR2 sequences are SGHRS and YFSETQ. Deep-level settings were used for running the assay. The method was immunoSEQ multiplex PCR; TCRdb's version includes in-frame clones alone and lacks a portion of them. The sample includes 2 million to 2.5 million clones, under 95% of them seen just once. The chain combines TRBV5-1 with TRBJ2-3, with D tentatively TRBD1 or TRBD2 (5 bases each). This clonotype was obtained from a man between 18 and 29 years old in good health. Some clones in this sample may be carry-over from other donors' samples. The sample was naive CD4+ T cells from PBMCs. Subset meaning: CD45RA+ positively selected. This CDR3 reads CASSKRVRGEGTDTQYF. The DNA for the CDR3 is TGCGCCAGCAGCAAGCGTGTCCGGGGCGAGGGCACAGATACGCAGTATTTT.